The TCR beta chain described here comes from a study of blood T cells in healthy people across ages. The junction had 8 bases not matched to a gene; V was cut back by 5 bases and J by 1 base. Per germline, CDR1 SGHTA and CDR2 FQGNSA. The CDR3 extends over 15 amino acids. It was with a sample-barcoded 5' primer and a J-beta primer mix that a second PCR of roughly 7 to 12 cycles was run. TCRdb redid the calling of the 5' RACE reads with MiXCR, one entry per CDR3 protein. This table holds 850,000 to 1,100,000 distinct CDR3 sequences, roughly two fifths found once. The V and J genes are TRBV7-2 and TRBJ2-7, with 7 bases identical to TRBD1. The sample consisted of blood. The source is a man aged 18 to 30 in good health. The CDR3 sequence: CASSIPGQRSYEQYF. CDR3 DNA sequence: TGTGCCAGCAGCATACCGGGACAGCGATCCTACGAGCAGTACTTC.